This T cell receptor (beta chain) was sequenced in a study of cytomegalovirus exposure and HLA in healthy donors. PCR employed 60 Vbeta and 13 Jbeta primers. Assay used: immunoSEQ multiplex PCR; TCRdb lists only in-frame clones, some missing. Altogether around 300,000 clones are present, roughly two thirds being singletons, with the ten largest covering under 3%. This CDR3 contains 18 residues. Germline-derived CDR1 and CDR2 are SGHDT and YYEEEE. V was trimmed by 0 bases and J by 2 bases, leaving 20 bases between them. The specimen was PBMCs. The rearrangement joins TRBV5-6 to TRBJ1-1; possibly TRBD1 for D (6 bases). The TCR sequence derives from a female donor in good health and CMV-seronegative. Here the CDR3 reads CASSLGGLPDRYNTEAFF. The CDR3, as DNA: TGTGCCAGCAGCTTGGGAGGGCTACCGGACAGATATAACACTGAAGCTTTCTTT.